The clone carrying this T cell receptor beta chain has just a few counts. This record belongs to a study of shared clonotypes between healthy human individuals. The data were produced by immunoSEQ multiplex PCR, yet TCRdb's version contains in-frame clones alone and is incomplete. The repertoire holds about 460,000 clones, with approximately 71% as singletons. Trimming stripped 4 bases from V and 1 base from J, with 4 bases between. CDR3 length: 11 amino acids. Germline V gives CDR1 GTSNPN, CDR2 SVGIG (reference sequence). Sequenced: PBMCs. The J gene is TRBJ1-1, the V gene TRBV30; no clear D gene. The receptor comes from a woman aged 40 to 50 in good health. Some clones in this sample may be carry-over from other donors' samples. Written as DNA, the CDR3 is TGTGCCTGGAAGGGGAACACTGAAGCTTTCTTT. Its translation: CAWKGNTEAFF. Based on the CDR3 plus reference TRBV30 and TRBJ1-1, the full variable domain is SQTIHQWPATLVQPVGSPLSLECTVEGTSNPNLYWYRQAAGRGLQLLFYSVGIGQISSEVPQNLSASRPQDRQFILSSKKLLLSDSGFYLCAWKGNTEAFFGQGTRLTVV.